The rows below give T cell receptor beta chains drawn from one sample of a study of lung T cells in sarcoidosis with Löfgren's syndrome. MiXCR, run by TCRdb on the reads, gives a single entry per CDR3 protein. Of 1,000 to 1,300 distinct CDR3 sequences detected, over 20% appear once; the ten largest clones hold 14%. Material: CD4+ T cells from PBMCs. The receptors were sampled from a human donor with sarcoidosis (Löfgren's syndrome or another form), or a control subject (not recorded which). The CDR3 runs from the conserved cysteine through the conserved F or W. A D gene is named only where the DNA matches it firmly. The size entry gives once, few, many or a size class.

size: medium-sized; J: TRBJ2-5; V: TRBV2; D: .; DNA: TGTGCCAGCAGTCTAAGACTAGAGGGGGAGACCCAGTACTTC; CDR3: CASSLRLEGETQYF
size: large; J: TRBJ1-5; V: TRBV25-1; D: .; DNA: TGTGCCAGCTCGGGCAGTAACGGTCAGCCCCAGCATTTT; CDR3: CASSGSNGQPQHF
size: medium-sized; J: TRBJ2-6; V: TRBV11-2; D: TRBD1; DNA: TGTGCCAGCAGCTTAGCCCTACAGGGGGCTGGGGCCAACGTCCTGACTTTC; CDR3: CASSLALQGAGANVLTF
size: medium-sized; J: TRBJ1-2; V: TRBV29-1; D: .; DNA: TGCAGCGTTGAGGATAACTATGGCTACACCTTC; CDR3: CSVEDNYGYTF
size: medium-sized; J: TRBJ2-5; V: TRBV5-4; D: TRBD2; DNA: TGTGCCAGCAGCGGATCAGCGGGAGAGGAGACCCAGTACTTC; CDR3: CASSGSAGEETQYF
size: medium-sized; J: TRBJ1-2; V: TRBV19; D: .; DNA: TGTGCCAGTAGGGGGGTCGGAGGCTATGGCTACACCTTC; CDR3: CASRGVGGYGYTF
size: medium-sized; J: TRBJ1-4; V: TRBV9; D: .; DNA: TGTGCCAGCAGCGCTCGGGGACATGGGGAAAAACTGTTTTTT; CDR3: CASSARGHGEKLFF
size: many; J: TRBJ2-5; V: TRBV9; D: TRBD1; DNA: TGTGCCAGCAGCGGATTTGGGACAGGGCCCAGACAAGAGACCCAGTACTTC; CDR3: CASSGFGTGPRQETQYF
size: large; J: TRBJ2-1; V: TRBV6-1; D: .; DNA: TGTGCCACCTCCAGGGGTAGGGGTGAGCAGTTCTTC; CDR3: CATSRGRGEQFF
size: medium-sized; J: TRBJ2-5; V: TRBV4-3; D: TRBD2; DNA: TGCGCCAGCAGCCAAGATGGCCGGGGGGGGGCCCAAGAGACCCAGTACTTC; CDR3: CASSQDGRGGAQETQYF